One sample yielded the 18 T cell receptor beta chains listed below, sequenced in a study of T cell repertoires in cytomegalovirus infection. TCRdb analysed the reads with MiXCR anew, one entry per CDR3 protein. The sample carries under 200,000 distinct CDR3 sequences, roughly 9% recorded once. The sample comprised PBMCs. These TCRs come from a human donor in good health (CMV status not recorded). Some clones in this sample may be carry-over from other donors' samples.

This clonotype was seen a handful of times. The chain is built from TRBV7-2 and TRBJ1-4; 9 bases are a match to TRBD1. The V gene end was trimmed by 6 bases and the J gene end by 8 bases; junction bases not matched to a gene: 10. Germline V gene data show CDR1 as SGHTA and CDR2 as FQGNSA. The CDR3 contains 15 residues. The CDR3 loop is CASRRDRAGYEKLFF. CDR3 DNA: TGTGCCAGCAGAAGGGACAGGGCGGGTTACGAAAAACTGTTTTTT.

About this clonotype: One end of the junction fails to match germline, which may point to a read error. J is TRBJ1-5 and V is TRBV6-6, with unresolved D. From germline, CDR1 is MNHNY and CDR2 SVGAGI (reference sequence). The length of the CDR3 is 15 residues. CDR3: CASSHSGSSNQPQHF. The CDR3 nucleotides read TGTGCCAGCAGTCACTCGGGTTCGAGCAATCAGCCCCAGCATTTT.

The V call is TRBV28, the J call TRBJ2-7, with 8 nucleotides matching TRBD2. Trimming took 4 bases from V and 4 from J; bases not matched to a gene: 15. The CDR3 is 17 residues long. Germline V gives CDR1 MDHEN, CDR2 SYDVKM. CDR3 loop: CASSSPARTSRKYEQYF. The CDR3 bases are TGTGCCAGCAGTTCCCCGGCCCGGACTAGCAGAAAATACGAGCAGTACTTC.

This clonotype has a handful of counts. The CDR3 DNA reads as TGCAGTGCGGCCGGACAGGGAGGGCCAGATACGCAGTATTTT. Translation: CSAAGQGGPDTQYF. The chain uses TRBV20-1 and TRBJ2-3; D might be TRBD1 (8 bases). Trimming took 6 bases from V and 4 from J, leaving 17 bases between them. The CDR3 runs to 14 residues. From germline, CDR1 is DFQATT and CDR2 SNEGSKA (reference sequence).

In this sample, this clonotype turned up many times. The chain couples TRBV7-3 to TRBJ2-2, with D possibly TRBD1 on 6 matching bases. The germline V gene has CDR1 SGHTA and CDR2 FQGTGA. Trimming shortened V by 5 bases and J by 4 bases, and 14 bases separated the two germline ends. The CDR3 has 15 amino acids. The CDR3 region has the DNA TGTGCCAGCAGCCCGGGACACCCGGGCACCGGGGAGCTGTTTTTT. It encodes CASSPGHPGTGELFF.

As for this clonotype: Possible read error: a much larger clone is one base away. The chain is built from TRBV12-3 or TRBV12-4 and TRBJ1-1; 8 nucleotides agree with TRBD1. The CDR3 is 16 residues long. The CDR3 loop reads CASSPGTGRSNTEDFF. CDR3 DNA: TGTGCCAGCAGTCCAGGGACAGGACGGTCGAACACTGAAGATTTCTTT.

The table lists this clonotype with a few counts. This chain joins TRBV5-1 and TRBJ1-1, with D possibly matching TRBD1 (5 bases). This CDR3 comprises 15 residues. CDR1 is SGHRS and CDR2 is YFSETQ in the germline V gene. The V and J ends lost 0 bases and 0 bases respectively, with 9 bases between them. CDR3 loop: CASSLGGGVNTEAFF. DNA for the CDR3: TGCGCCAGCAGCTTGGGGGGGGGGGTGAACACTGAAGCTTTCTTT.

This clonotype was seen a few times. This chain links TRBV28 with TRBJ2-7, with D perhaps given as TRBD1 or TRBD2 (5 bases each). V was trimmed by 2 bases and J by 0 bases, leaving 11 bases between them. Germline-derived CDR1 and CDR2 are MDHEN and SYDVKM. This CDR3 has 15 amino acids. In DNA, the CDR3 is TGTGCCAGCAGTTTAGGGGGAAAGTTCTCCTACGAGCAGTACTTC. Translating it yields CASSLGGKFSYEQYF.

This clonotype was found many times. The chain uses TRBV4-1 and TRBJ1-2; 9 bases align to TRBD1. There are 17 residues in the CDR3. CDR1 MGHRA and CDR2 YSYEKL come from the germline V gene. The trim removed 3 bases at V and 3 bases at J, leaving 11 bases unmatched. The CDR3 loop is CASSHVPGQGGDYGYTF. The CDR3, as DNA: TGCGCCAGCAGCCACGTCCCGGGACAGGGAGGGGACTATGGCTACACCTTC.

This chain uses TRBV15 with TRBJ1-5; D gene unclear. The V gene lost 0 bases and the J gene lost 3 bases, with 15 bases spanning the gap. CDR3 length: 17 amino acids. Per germline, CDR1 LNHNV and CDR2 YYDKDF (reference sequence). For the CDR3, the DNA is TGTGCCACCAGCAGAGATTCGGGGTTGGTCCCCAATCAGCCCCAGCATTTT. This codes for CATSRDSGLVPNQPQHF.

In its sample, this clonotype was seen a few times. This chain uses TRBV5-1 with TRBJ2-5; the D gene could be TRBD1 or TRBD2 (5 bases each). The CDR3 runs to 15 residues. The V end lost 4 bases, the J end lost 4 bases, and 17 bases lay between the germline ends. The germline gives CDR1 SGHRS, CDR2 YFSETQ. The CDR3 DNA follows: TGCGCCAGCAGCCCCGAGGGGACCCGGCGAGAGACCCAGTACTTC. This gives the protein CASSPEGTRRETQYF.

In this sample, this clonotype turned up many times. The V and J genes are TRBV11-2 and TRBJ2-7; no reliable D call. The ends were cut back, 2 bases at V and 0 bases at J, with 8 bases in the middle. The length of the CDR3 is 14 residues. Germline-derived CDR1 and CDR2 are SGHAT and FQNNGV. CDR3 loop: CASSLLGYSYEQYF. Here the CDR3 DNA reads TGTGCCAGCAGCTTATTGGGTTACTCCTACGAGCAGTACTTC.

The V call is TRBV19, the J call TRBJ1-1, with D perhaps TRBD1 (5 bases). This CDR3 contains 14 residues. The germline V gene has CDR1 LNHDA and CDR2 SQIVND (reference sequence). Deletions cut 3 bases from V and 2 bases from J, with 10 bases between. In DNA, the CDR3 is TGTGCCAGTAGTATCGGGACGGTCAACACTGAAGCTTTCTTT. It yields the protein CASSIGTVNTEAFF.

This clonotype was observed many times. V is TRBV6-1 and J is TRBJ2-7; D is ambiguous. Trimming removed 8 bases from V and 5 bases from J, with 10 bases in between. CDR1 MNHNS and CDR2 SASEGT come from the germline V gene. This CDR3 has 11 amino acids. The CDR3 loop is CASRIFDEQYF. The DNA for the CDR3 is TGTGCCAGCCGGATCTTTGACGAGCAGTACTTC.

This clonotype was seen more than once but under ten times. The rearrangement links TRBV29-1 to TRBJ2-7; D could derive from TRBD1 or TRBD2 (5 bases each). Germline V gene sequence: CDR1 SQVTM, CDR2 ANQGSEA. Trimming left V 3 bases short and J 6 bases short, with 24 bases between. The CDR3 runs 16 residues. The CDR3 bases are TGCAGCGTTGAGGGCAGGACTGGGGATTGGGGCGCCGAGCAGTACTTC. Protein product: CSVEGRTGDWGAEQYF.

This clonotype was detected many times. V gene TRBV28 combines with J gene TRBJ1-2; 7 bases line up with TRBD1. Germline loops: CDR1 MDHEN, CDR2 SYDVKM. The trim removed 6 bases at V and 7 bases at J, leaving 11 bases unmatched. The CDR3 extends over 14 amino acids. This CDR3 is CASRPETGFGGYTF. CDR3 nucleotide sequence: TGTGCCAGCAGGCCCGAGACAGGGTTTGGTGGCTACACCTTC.

This clonotype has ten or more counts. V and J are TRBV2 and TRBJ2-1; 7 bases align to TRBD1. After removal of 6 bases from V and 4 bases from J, the junction contained 3 bases not matched to a gene. From germline, CDR1 is SNHLY and CDR2 FYNNEI. The CDR3 has 13 amino acids. CDR3 loop: CASSMTGYNEQFF. CDR3 bases: TGTGCCAGCAGCATGACAGGGTACAATGAGCAGTTCTTC.

The chain couples TRBV14 to TRBJ2-3, with D unclear. V lost 5 bases and J lost 5, with 11 bases in between. The CDR3 loop spans 13 amino acids. CDR1 SGHDN and CDR2 FVKESK come from the germline V gene. CDR3 loop: CASSFSRRDTQYF. CDR3 coding DNA: TGTGCCAGCAGCTTTTCAAGGAGAGATACGCAGTATTTT. Together with reference TRBV14 and TRBJ2-3, the CDR3 gives the full variable domain: EAGVTQFPSHSVIEKGQTVTLRCDPISGHDNLYWYRRVMGKEIKFLLHFVKESKQDESGMPNNRFLAERTGGTYSTLKVQPAELEDSGVYFCASSFSRRDTQYFGPGTRLTVL.